The clone carrying this T cell receptor beta chain was detected many times. The data were obtained in a study of tumor-infiltrating lymphocytes in primary liver carcinoma. Study background: Samples produced roughly 3.65 to 7.5 million productive TCRbeta reads, comparable across tissue types.

V was cut by 3 bases and J by 3 bases, with 12 bases left in between. CDR1 is MDHEN, CDR2 SYDVKM, per germline. The CDR3 has 14 residues. From 400 to 500 ng total RNA, TCR beta cDNA was generated with a primer in the constant region. TCR beta libraries came from three nested multiplex PCR rounds using slightly modified ARM-PCR. The two initial PCR rounds, around 11 cycles each, used TRBV1-TRBV30 forward and C-beta reverse primers. In TCRdb, the multiplex PCR reads were re-called with MiXCR into one record per CDR3 protein. The sample carries tens of thousands of distinct CDR3 sequences, less than 85% recorded once. The roughly 19-32 mg bulk tissue piece was not sorted before simultaneous RNA and DNA extraction.

The sample comprised liver tumor tissue from sampling region 5. Subset defined: tumor region T5, tumor centre. V gene TRBV28 combines with J gene TRBJ2-7; TRBD2 is a possible D gene (6 bases). This clonotype originated in a man aged 40-49 years with primary liver carcinoma and hepatitis B virus infection. In DNA form, the CDR3 reads TGTGCCAGCAGTTTTCAACCCGGGAGCTACGAGCAGTACTTC. This translates into CASSFQPGSYEQYF.